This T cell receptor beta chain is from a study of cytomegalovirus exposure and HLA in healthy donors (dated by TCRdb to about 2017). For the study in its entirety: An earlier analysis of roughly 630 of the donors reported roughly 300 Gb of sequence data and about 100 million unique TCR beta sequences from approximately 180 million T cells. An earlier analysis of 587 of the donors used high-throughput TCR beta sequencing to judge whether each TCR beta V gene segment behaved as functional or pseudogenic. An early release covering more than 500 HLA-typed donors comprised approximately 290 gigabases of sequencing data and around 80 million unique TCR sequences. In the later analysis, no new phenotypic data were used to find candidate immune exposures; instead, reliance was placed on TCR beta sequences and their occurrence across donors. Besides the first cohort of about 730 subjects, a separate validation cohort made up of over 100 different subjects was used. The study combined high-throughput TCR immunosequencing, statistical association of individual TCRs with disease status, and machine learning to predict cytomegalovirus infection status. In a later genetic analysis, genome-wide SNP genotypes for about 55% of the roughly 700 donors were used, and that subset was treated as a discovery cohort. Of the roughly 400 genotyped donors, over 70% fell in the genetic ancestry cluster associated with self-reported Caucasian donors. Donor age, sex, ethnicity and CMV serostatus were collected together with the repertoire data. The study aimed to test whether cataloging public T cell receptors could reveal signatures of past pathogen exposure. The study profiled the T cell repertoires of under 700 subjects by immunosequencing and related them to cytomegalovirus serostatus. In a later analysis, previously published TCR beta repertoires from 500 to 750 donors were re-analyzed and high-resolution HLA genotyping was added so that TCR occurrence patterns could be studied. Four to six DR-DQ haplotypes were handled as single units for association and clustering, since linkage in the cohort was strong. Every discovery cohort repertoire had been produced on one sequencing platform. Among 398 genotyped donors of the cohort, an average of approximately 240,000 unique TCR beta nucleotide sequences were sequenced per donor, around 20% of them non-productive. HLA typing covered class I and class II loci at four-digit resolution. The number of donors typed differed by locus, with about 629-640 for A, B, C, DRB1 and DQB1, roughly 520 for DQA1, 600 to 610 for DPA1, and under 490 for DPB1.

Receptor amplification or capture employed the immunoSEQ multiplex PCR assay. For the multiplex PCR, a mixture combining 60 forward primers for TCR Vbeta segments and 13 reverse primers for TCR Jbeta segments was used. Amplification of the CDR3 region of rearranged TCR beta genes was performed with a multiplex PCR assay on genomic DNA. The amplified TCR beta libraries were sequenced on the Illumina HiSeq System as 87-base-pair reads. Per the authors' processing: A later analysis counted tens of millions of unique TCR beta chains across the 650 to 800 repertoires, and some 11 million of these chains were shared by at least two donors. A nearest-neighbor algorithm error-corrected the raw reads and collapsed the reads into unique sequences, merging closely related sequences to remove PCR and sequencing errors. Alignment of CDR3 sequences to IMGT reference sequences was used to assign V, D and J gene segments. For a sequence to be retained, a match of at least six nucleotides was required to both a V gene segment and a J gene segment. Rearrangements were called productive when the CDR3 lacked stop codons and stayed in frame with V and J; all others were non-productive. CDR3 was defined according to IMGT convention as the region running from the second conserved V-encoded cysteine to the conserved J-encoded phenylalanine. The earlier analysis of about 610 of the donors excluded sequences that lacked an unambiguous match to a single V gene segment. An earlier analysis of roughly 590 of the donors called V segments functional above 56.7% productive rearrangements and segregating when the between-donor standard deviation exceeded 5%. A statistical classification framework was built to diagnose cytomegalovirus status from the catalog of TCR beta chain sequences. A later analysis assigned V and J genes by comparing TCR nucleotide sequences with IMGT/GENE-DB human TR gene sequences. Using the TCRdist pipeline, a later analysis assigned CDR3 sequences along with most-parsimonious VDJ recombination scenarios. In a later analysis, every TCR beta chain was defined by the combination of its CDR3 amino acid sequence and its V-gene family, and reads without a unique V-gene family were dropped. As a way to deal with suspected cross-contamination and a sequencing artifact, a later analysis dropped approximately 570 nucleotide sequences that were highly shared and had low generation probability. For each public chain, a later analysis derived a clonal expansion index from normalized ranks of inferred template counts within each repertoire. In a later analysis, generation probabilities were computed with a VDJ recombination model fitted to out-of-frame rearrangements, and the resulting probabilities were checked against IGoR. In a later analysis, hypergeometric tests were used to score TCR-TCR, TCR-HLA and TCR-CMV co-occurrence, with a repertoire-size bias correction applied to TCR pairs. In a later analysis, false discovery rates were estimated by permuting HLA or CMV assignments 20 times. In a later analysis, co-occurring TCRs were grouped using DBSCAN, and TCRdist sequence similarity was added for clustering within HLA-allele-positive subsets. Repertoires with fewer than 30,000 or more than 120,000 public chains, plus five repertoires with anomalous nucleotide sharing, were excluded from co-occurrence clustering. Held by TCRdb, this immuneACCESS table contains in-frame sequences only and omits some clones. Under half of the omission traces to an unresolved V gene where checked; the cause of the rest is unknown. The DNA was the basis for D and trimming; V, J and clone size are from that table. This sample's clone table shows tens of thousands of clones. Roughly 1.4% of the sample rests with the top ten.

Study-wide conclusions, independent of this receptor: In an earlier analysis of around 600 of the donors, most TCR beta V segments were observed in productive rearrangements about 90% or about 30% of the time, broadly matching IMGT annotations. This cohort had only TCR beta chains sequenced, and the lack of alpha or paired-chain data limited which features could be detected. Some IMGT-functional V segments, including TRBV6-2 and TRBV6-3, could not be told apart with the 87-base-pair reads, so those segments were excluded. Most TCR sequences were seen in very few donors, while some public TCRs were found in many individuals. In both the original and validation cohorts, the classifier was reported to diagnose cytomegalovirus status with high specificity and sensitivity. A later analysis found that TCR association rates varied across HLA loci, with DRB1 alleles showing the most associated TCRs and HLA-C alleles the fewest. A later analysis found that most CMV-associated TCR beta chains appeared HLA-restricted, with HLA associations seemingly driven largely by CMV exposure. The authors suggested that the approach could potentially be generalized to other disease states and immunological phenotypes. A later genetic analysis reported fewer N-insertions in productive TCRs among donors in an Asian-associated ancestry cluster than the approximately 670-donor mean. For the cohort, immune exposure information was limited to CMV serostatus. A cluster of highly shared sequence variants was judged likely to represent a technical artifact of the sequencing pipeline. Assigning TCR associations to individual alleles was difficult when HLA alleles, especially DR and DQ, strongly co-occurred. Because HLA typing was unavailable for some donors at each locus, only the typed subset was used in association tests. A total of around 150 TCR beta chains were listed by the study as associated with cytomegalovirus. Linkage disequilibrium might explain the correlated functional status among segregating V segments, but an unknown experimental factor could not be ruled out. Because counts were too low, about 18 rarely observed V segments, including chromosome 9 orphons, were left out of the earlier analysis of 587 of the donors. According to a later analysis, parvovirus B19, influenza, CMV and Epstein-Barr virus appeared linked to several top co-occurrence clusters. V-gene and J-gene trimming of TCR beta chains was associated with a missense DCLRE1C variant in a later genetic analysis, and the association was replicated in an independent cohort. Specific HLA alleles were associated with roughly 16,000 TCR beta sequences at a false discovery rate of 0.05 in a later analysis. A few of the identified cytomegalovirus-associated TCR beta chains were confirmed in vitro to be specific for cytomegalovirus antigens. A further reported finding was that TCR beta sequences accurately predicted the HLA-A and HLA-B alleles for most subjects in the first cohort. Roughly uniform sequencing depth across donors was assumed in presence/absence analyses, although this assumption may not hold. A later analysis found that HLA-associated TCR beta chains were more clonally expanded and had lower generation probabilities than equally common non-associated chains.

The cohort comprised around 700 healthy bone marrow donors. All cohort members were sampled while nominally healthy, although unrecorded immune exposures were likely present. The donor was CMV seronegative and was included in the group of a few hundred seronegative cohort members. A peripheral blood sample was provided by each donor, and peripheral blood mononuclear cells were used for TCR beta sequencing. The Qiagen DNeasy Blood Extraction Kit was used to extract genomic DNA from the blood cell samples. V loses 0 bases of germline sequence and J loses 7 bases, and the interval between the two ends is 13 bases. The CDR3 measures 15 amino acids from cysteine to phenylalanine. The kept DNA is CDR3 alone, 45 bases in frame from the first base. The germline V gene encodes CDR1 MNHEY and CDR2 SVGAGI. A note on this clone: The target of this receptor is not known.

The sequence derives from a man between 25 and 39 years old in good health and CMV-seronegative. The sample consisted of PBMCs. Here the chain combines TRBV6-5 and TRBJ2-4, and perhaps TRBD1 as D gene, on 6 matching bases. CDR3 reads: CASSYSRQVANIQYF. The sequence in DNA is TGTGCCAGCAGTTACTCGAGACAGGTCGCGAACATTCAGTACTTC.